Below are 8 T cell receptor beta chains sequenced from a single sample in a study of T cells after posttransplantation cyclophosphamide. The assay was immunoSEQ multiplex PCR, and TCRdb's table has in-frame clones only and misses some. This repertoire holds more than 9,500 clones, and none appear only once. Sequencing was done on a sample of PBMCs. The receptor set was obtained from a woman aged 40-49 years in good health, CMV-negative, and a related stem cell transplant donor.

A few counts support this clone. CDR3 bases: TGTGCCAGCAGCTCTGGAAAGGGGGGGGCAGATACGCAGTATTTT. Translated: CASSSGKGGADTQYF. This chain connects TRBV11-3 to TRBJ2-3, with a weak D call TRBD2 (7 bases). The CDR3 spans 15 residues. V was cut by 4 bases and J by 4 bases, with 15 bases left in between. Germline V gives CDR1 SGHNT, CDR2 YENEEA.

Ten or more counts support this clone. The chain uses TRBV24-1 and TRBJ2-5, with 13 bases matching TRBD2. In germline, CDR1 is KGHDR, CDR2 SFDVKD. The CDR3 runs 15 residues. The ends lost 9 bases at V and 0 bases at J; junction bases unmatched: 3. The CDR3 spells CATGTSGAYQETQYF. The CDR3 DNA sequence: TGTGCCACCGGGACTAGCGGGGCGTACCAAGAGACCCAGTACTTC.

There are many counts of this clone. The CDR3 nucleotides are TGCGCCAGCAGCTCCCTCCCATCAGGGGGCTCTGGCGAGCAGTACTTC. This translates into CASSSLPSGGSGEQYF. The chain is built from TRBV5-1 and TRBJ2-7; 8 nucleotides align to TRBD1. Per the germline V gene, CDR1 is SGHRS and CDR2 is YFSETQ. Trimming cost V 3 bases and J 6 bases; bases outside gene matches: 14. The CDR3 totals 16 residues. The variable domain in full, with the rest retrieved from reference TRBV5-1 and TRBJ2-7, is KAGVTQTPRYLIKTRGQQVTLSCSPISGHRSVSWYQQTPGQGLQFLFEYFSETQRNKGNFPGRFSGRQFSNSRSEMNVSTLELGDSALYLCASSSLPSGGSGEQYFGPGTRLTVT.

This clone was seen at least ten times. CDR3 bases: TGTGCCAGTAGGGCCGGCAGGGGGTATAGCAATCAGCCCCAGCATTTT. Translating it yields CASRAGRGYSNQPQHF. This chain joins TRBV19 and TRBJ1-5; TRBD1 agrees at 7 bases. This CDR3 region has 16 residues. Germline V gene lookup returns CDR1 LNHDA and CDR2 SQIVND (reference sequence). V lost 6 bases and J lost 0; bases outside the gene matches: 8. The full variable domain, its missing parts supplied by reference TRBV19 and TRBJ1-5, is DGGITQSPKYLFRKEGQNVTLSCEQNLNHDAMYWYRQDPGQGLRLIYYSQIVNDFQKGDIAEGYSVSREKKESFPLTVTSAQKNPTAFYLCASRAGRGYSNQPQHFGDGTRLSIL.

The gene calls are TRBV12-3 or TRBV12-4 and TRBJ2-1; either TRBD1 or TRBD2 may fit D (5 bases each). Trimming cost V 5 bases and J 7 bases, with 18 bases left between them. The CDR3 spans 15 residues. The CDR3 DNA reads TGTGCCAGCAGTCCCGGAGGTTTAGGGGTGAATGAGCAGTTCTTC. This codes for CASSPGGLGVNEQFF.

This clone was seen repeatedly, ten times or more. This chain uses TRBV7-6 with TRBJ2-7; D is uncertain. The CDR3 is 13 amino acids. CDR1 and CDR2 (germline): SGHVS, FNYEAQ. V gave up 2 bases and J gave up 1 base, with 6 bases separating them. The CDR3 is CASSLSRSYEQYF. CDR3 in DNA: TGTGCCAGCAGCTTATCCAGGTCCTACGAGCAGTACTTC.

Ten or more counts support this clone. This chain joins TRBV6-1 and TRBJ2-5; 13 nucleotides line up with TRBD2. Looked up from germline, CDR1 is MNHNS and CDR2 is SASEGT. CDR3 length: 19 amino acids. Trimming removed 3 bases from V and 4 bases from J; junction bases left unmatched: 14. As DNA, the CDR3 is TGTGCCAGCAGTGAGCGGGGTGAAAGTGGACTAGCGGGAGTAGAGACCCAGTACTTC. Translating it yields CASSERGESGLAGVETQYF.

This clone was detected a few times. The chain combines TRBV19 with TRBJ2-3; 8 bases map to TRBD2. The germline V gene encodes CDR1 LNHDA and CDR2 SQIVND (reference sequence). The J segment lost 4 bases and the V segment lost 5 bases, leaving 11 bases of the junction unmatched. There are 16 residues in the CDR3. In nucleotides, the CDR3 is TGTGCCAGTAGTCCCTTGGGAGCGGGGGTAGCAGATACGCAGTATTTT. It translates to CASSPLGAGVADTQYF. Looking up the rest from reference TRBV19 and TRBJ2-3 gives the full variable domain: DGGITQSPKYLFRKEGQNVTLSCEQNLNHDAMYWYRQDPGQGLRLIYYSQIVNDFQKGDIAEGYSVSREKKESFPLTVTSAQKNPTAFYLCASSPLGAGVADTQYFGPGTRLTVL.